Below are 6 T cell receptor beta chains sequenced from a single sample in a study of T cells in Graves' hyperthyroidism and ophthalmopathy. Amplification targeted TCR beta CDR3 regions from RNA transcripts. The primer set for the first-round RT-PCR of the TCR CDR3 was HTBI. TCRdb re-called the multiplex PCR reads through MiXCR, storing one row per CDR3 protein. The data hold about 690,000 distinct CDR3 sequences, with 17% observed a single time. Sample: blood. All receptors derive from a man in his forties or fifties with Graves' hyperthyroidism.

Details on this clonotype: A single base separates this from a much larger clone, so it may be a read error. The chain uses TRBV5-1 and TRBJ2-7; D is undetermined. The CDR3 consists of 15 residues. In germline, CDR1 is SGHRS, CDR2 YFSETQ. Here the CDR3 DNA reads TGCGCCAGCAGCTTGGTGGCTCCATCCTCCTACGAGGAGTACTTC. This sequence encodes CASSLVAPSSYEEYF. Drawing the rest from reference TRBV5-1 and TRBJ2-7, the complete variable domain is KAGVTQTPRYLIKTRGQQVTLSCSPISGHRSVSWYQQTPGQGLQFLFEYFSETQRNKGNFPGRFSGRQFSNSRSEMNVSTLELGDSALYLCASSLVAPSSYEEYFGPGTRLTVT.

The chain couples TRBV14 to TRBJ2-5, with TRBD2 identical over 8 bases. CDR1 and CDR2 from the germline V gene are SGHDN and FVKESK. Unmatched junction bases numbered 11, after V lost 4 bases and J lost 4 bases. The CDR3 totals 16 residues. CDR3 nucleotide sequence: TGTGCCAGCAGCCGGAATCCGGGACTAGTGGGAGAGACCCAGTACTTC. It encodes CASSRNPGLVGETQYF.

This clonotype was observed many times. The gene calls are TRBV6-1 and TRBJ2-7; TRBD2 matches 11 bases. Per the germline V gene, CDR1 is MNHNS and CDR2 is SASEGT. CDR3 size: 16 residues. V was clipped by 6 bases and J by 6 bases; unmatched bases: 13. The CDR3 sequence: CASRHKSSGRTGEQYF. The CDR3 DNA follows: TGTGCCAGCAGACACAAGTCTAGCGGGAGGACTGGCGAGCAGTACTTC.

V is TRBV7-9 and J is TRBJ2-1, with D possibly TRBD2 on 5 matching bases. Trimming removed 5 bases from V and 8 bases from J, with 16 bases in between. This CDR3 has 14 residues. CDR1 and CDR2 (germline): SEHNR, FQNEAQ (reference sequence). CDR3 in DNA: TGTGCCAGCAGCCGACCGGTCGGGATCGATGAGCAGTTCTTC. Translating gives CASSRPVGIDEQFF.

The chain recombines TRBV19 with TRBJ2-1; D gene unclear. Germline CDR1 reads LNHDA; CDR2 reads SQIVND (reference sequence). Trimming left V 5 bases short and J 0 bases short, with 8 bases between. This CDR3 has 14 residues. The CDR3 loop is CASSDSYSYNEQFF. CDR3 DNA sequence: TGTGCCAGTAGTGACTCATACTCCTACAATGAGCAGTTCTTC.

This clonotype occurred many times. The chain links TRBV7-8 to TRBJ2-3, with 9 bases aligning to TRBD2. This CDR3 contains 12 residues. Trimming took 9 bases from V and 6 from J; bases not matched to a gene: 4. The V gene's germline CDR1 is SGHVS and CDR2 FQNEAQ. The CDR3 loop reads CASSGSWDTQYF. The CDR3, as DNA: TGTGCCAGTAGCGGGAGTTGGGATACGCAGTATTTT.